Below are 14 T cell receptor beta chains sequenced from a single sample in a study of identical twins. MiXCR, applied by TCRdb to the 5' RACE reads, yields one record per CDR3 protein. The sample has about 700,000 distinct CDR3 sequences; around 5.7% are singletons. Sequences were obtained from naive T cells sorted from blood. These receptors were taken from a man aged 18 to 30 in good health.

This chain joins TRBV10-3 and TRBJ2-7, with D maybe TRBD2 (5 bases). V dropped 8 bases and J dropped 4 bases, with 15 bases sitting between them. The CDR3 loop spans 13 amino acids. Germline V lookup: CDR1 ENHRY, CDR2 SYGVKD. CDR3: CAIGSVGIYEQYF. The CDR3 bases are TGTGCCATCGGTTCGGTCGGGATATACGAGCAGTACTTC.

This chain connects TRBV3-1 to TRBJ1-2, with 8 bases identical to TRBD1. The V and J ends lost 2 bases and 8 bases, in that order; junction bases with no gene match: 13. Germline CDR1 LGHDT, CDR2 YNNKEL (reference sequence). This CDR3 has 16 amino acids. The CDR3 DNA reads as TGTGCCAGCAGCCAACCCGCCCCGGACAGGGCTGACGGCTACACCTTC. This gives the protein CASSQPAPDRADGYTF.

This clonotype was picked up many times. This likely comes from a read error, as the CDR3 has no conserved phenylalanine or tryptophan at its end. This chain connects TRBV15 to TRBJ1-1, with D maybe TRBD1 (5 bases). The CDR3 consists of 12 residues. CDR1 and CDR2 from the germline V gene are LNHNV and YYDKDF (reference sequence). Trimming removed 5 bases from V and 4 bases from J, with 8 bases in between. The CDR3 reads CATSQGVTEAFI. CDR3 nucleotide sequence: TGTGCCACCAGCCAGGGTGTCACTGAAGCTTTCATT.

The chain joins TRBV5-1 to TRBJ1-2; D gene ambiguous. V dropped 4 bases and J dropped 3 bases, with 10 bases sitting between them. The length of the CDR3 is 13 residues. Germline CDR1 reads SGHRS; CDR2 reads YFSETQ. In nucleotides, the CDR3 is TGCGCCAGCAGCGTAGACGAGGACTATGGCTACACCTTC. Translating gives CASSVDEDYGYTF.

Ten or more counts support this clonotype. This rearrangement joins TRBV11-2 to TRBJ2-7, with D perhaps matching TRBD2 (6 bases). Trimming removed 1 base at V and 1 base at J, with 11 bases between. Germline V CDR1 and CDR2: SGHAT, FQNNGV. The CDR3 sequence is 15 residues long. The CDR3 nucleotides are TGTGCCAGCAGCTTAGGGAGGGCGGTATCCTACGAGCAGTACTTC. Translating gives CASSLGRAVSYEQYF.

Written as DNA, the CDR3 is TGTGCCAGCAGCCCCTTCGGGAGGTCCTACGAGCAGTACGTC. Its translation is CASSPFGRSYEQYV. The V gene is TRBV14, the J gene TRBJ2-7; 7 nucleotides line up with TRBD2. This CDR3 comprises 14 residues. The V segment lost 4 bases and the J segment 1 base; nucleotides outside the gene matches: 4. Germline-derived CDR1 and CDR2 are SGHDN and FVKESK.

This clonotype was seen repeatedly, ten times or more. The J gene is TRBJ2-3, the V gene TRBV7-2; 13 bases line up with TRBD2. The CDR3 covers 16 residues. The V gene end was trimmed by 4 bases and the J gene end by 4 bases; junction bases not matched to a gene: 5. Germline V gene lookup returns CDR1 SGHTA and CDR2 FQGNSA. The CDR3 region is CASSYGLAGVSDTQYF. CDR3 nucleotide sequence: TGTGCCAGCAGCTATGGACTAGCGGGAGTGTCAGATACGCAGTATTTT.

The sample holds many counts of this clonotype. This chain joins TRBV12-3 or TRBV12-4 and TRBJ2-1, with 9 bases aligning to TRBD2. The ends lost 4 bases at V and 9 bases at J; junction bases unmatched: 7. The CDR3 runs to 14 residues. The CDR3 DNA reads as TGTGCCAGCAGTTCTAGCGGGATGGCGGGTGAGCAGTTCTTC. This translates into CASSSSGMAGEQFF.

This clonotype was seen a handful of times. The chain is built from TRBV5-1 and TRBJ2-5; TRBD2 agrees at 11 bases. Germline V CDR1 and CDR2: SGHRS, YFSETQ. The V and J ends lost 1 base and 2 bases, in that order; junction bases with no gene match: 4. The CDR3 length is 16 residues. Here the CDR3 reads CASSLLAGGPQETQYF. The CDR3 bases are TGCGCCAGCAGCTTGCTAGCGGGAGGCCCTCAAGAGACCCAGTACTTC. The entire variable domain, with the rest obtained from reference TRBV5-1 and TRBJ2-5, is as follows: KAGVTQTPRYLIKTRGQQVTLSCSPISGHRSVSWYQQTPGQGLQFLFEYFSETQRNKGNFPGRFSGRQFSNSRSEMNVSTLELGDSALYLCASSLLAGGPQETQYFGPGTRLLVL.

CDR3 in DNA: TGTGCCTGGAGCCGACCAACTGAAGCTTTCTTT. As protein: CAWSRPTEAFF. The chain joins TRBV30 to TRBJ1-1; the D is unclear. V lost 3 bases and J 5 bases, leaving 7 bases between the germline ends. Per the germline V gene, CDR1 is GTSNPN and CDR2 is SVGIG (reference sequence). The CDR3 length is 11 residues.

This clonotype occurred a few times. The chain has TRBV7-2 and TRBJ2-5; the D gene is possibly TRBD1 (5 bases). The CDR3 is 11 amino acids. Trimming removed 4 bases from V and 7 bases from J, with 7 bases in between. Germline CDR1 reads SGHTA; CDR2 reads FQGNSA. DNA for the CDR3: TGTGCCAGCAGCTCCCAGGGGACCCAGTACTTC. Translating it yields CASSSQGTQYF.

This clonotype was detected many times. CDR3 protein: CASSLRYGNEQFF. DNA for the CDR3: TGCGCCAGCAGCTTAAGGTACGGCAATGAGCAGTTCTTC. This chain joins TRBV5-1 and TRBJ2-1; D remains ambiguous. V was pared by 2 bases and J by 6 bases, with 9 bases between. The CDR3 sequence is 13 residues long. Germline V gene lookup returns CDR1 SGHRS and CDR2 YFSETQ.

The V gene is TRBV11-3, the J gene TRBJ2-1; the match to TRBD2 covers 14 bases. Trimming at V came to 5 bases and at J to 4 bases, leaving 4 bases not matched to a gene. The CDR3 contains 16 residues. CDR1 and CDR2 from the germline V gene are SGHNT and YENEEA. The CDR3 reads CASSARTSGGYNEQFF. For the CDR3, the DNA is TGTGCCAGCAGCGCGAGGACTAGCGGGGGGTACAATGAGCAGTTCTTC.

This clonotype has just a few counts. The chain has TRBV6-5 and TRBJ1-6; possible D gene TRBD1, 5 bases. Germline loops: CDR1 MNHEY, CDR2 SVGAGI. Trimming pared 4 bases from V and 0 bases from J, leaving 10 bases between. This CDR3 spans 16 amino acids. CDR3 loop: CASSSAGSSYNSPLHF. CDR3 coding DNA: TGTGCCAGCAGTTCTGCAGGGAGCTCCTATAATTCACCCCTCCACTTT.